This TCR beta chain was profiled in a study of blood T cell repertoires in COVID-19. Whole-study context: The United States, Italy and Spain provided the acute and convalescent COVID-19 samples. Nucleic acid was either cDNA or gDNA, and it came from T cells, B-cell-depleted T cells, or PBMCs.

V shed 3 bases, J shed 0 bases, and the junction held 4 bases outside the gene matches. The CDR3 contains 16 residues. Germline-derived CDR1 and CDR2 are LGHDT and YNNKEL (reference sequence). Authors' analysis steps: It was from reference gene primer amplification that nucleated cell counts were estimated. The repertoire was sequenced with immunoSEQ multiplex PCR; TCRdb's copy has only in-frame clones and lacks some. D and trimming were read from the DNA, whereas the V and J calls and clone size are those reported in that table. The sample records about 110,000 clones, over 60% being singletons. The sequenced material came from peripheral blood. The clonotype was recovered from a woman aged 80 or over with active or convalescent COVID-19. This chain joins TRBV3-1 (or the pseudogene TRBV3-2) and TRBJ2-3; 9 bases fit TRBD2. CDR3 amino acids: CASSQRTSESTDTQYF. As DNA, the CDR3 is TGTGCCAGCAGCCAGCGGACTAGCGAGAGCACAGATACGCAGTATTTT.